The following is a T cell receptor (beta chain) sequence with its context. The sample comes from a study of cytomegalovirus exposure and HLA in healthy donors. CDR1 SGHAT and CDR2 FQNNGV come from the germline V gene. The CDR3 contains 16 residues. J was trimmed by 15 bases and V by 5 bases; bases with no gene match: 18. Method: immunoSEQ multiplex PCR; TCRdb's copy keeps in-frame clones and lacks some. This sample has 70,000 to 85,000 clones; 94% occur once, and the top ten carry under 2%. The chain has TRBV11-2 and TRBJ2-1, with TRBD1 matching 11 bases. The sequence came from a woman younger than 35 in good health and CMV-seropositive. Sequenced: PBMCs. This CDR3 reads CASSLVGRTGGIGLFF. The CDR3 nucleotides read TGTGCCAGCAGCCTTGTGGGGAGGACAGGGGGCATCGGGCTGTTCTTC.